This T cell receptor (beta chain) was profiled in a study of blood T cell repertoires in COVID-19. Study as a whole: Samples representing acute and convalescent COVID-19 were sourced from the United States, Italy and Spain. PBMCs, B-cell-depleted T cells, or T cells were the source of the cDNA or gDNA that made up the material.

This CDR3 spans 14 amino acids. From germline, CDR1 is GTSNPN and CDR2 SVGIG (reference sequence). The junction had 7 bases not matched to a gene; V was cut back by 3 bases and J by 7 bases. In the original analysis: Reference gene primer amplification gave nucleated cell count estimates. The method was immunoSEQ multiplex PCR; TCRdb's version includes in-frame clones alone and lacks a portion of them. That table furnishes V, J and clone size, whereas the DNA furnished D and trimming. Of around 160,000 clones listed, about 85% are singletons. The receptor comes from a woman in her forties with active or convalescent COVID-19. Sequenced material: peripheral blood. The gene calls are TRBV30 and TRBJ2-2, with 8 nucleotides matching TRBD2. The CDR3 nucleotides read TGTGCCTGGAGCGGGGGGGCCGGGAACGGGGAGCTGTTTTTT. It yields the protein CAWSGGAGNGELFF.